The source of this T cell receptor (beta chain) is a study of cytomegalovirus exposure and HLA in healthy donors. In its sample, this clone was seen a few times. Profiling relied on immunoSEQ multiplex PCR, and the TCRdb table lists in-frame clones only, not all of them. The table shows 90,000 to 130,000 clones, with around nine tenths occurring only once. The V gene lost 1 base and the J gene lost 2 bases, with 16 bases spanning the gap. The CDR3 consists of 17 residues. CDR1 and CDR2 from the germline V gene are LGHNA and YSLEER. This sequence was found in a woman under 40 in good health and CMV-seropositive. Sequenced: PBMCs. The V call is TRBV4-3, the J call TRBJ2-3, with D perhaps matching TRBD2 (7 bases). The CDR3 region has the DNA TGCGCCAGCAGCCAAGGGGGGGCGGGAGAACCCACAGATACGCAGTATTTT. Residues: CASSQGGAGEPTDTQYF.